The 6 T cell receptor beta chains listed next were all sequenced from one sample in a study of cytomegalovirus exposure and HLA in healthy donors. Profiling relied on immunoSEQ multiplex PCR, and the TCRdb table lists in-frame clones only, not all of them. The table lists around 86,000 clones, 85% to 95% of them singletons. The specimen was PBMCs. The receptors originated from a woman younger than 45 in good health and CMV-seropositive.

The rearrangement uses TRBV6-6 and TRBJ1-1, with TRBD1 as a possible D gene (6 bases). V lost 6 bases, J lost 1 base, and 15 bases lay in between. Germline values: CDR1 MNHNY, CDR2 SVGAGI (reference sequence). CDR3 size: 15 residues. The CDR3 here is CASSPIRTANTEAFF. The CDR3 nucleotides read TGTGCCAGCAGCCCAATACGGACAGCGAACACTGAAGCTTTCTTT.

The chain is built from TRBV7-2 and TRBJ2-7; 14 bases are shared with TRBD2. Germline CDR1 reads SGHTA; CDR2 reads FQGNSA. After removal of 5 bases from V and 6 bases from J, the junction contained 3 bases not matched to a gene. There are 14 residues in the CDR3. The CDR3, as DNA: TGTGCCAGCAGCATGGGACTAGCGGGAGCCGAGCAGTACTTC. Protein sequence: CASSMGLAGAEQYF.

The rearrangement uses TRBV28 and TRBJ1-2; D is ambiguous. The V end lost 5 bases, the J end lost 4 bases, and 14 bases lay between the germline ends. This CDR3 has 14 residues. The germline V gene encodes CDR1 MDHEN and CDR2 SYDVKM. The DNA of the CDR3 is TGTGCCAGCAGTCCCCCGGGGTCGCCCTATGGCTACACCTTC. It specifies CASSPPGSPYGYTF.

The gene calls are TRBV5-1 and TRBJ2-2; D is perhaps TRBD2 (6 bases). CDR1 is SGHRS and CDR2 is YFSETQ in the germline V gene. The length of the CDR3 is 15 residues. Trimming cost V 0 bases and J 4 bases, with 10 bases left between them. CDR3 in amino acids: CASSLALGGTGELFF. CDR3 nucleotide sequence: TGCGCCAGCAGCTTGGCCTTGGGGGGCACCGGGGAGCTGTTTTTT.

The chain combines TRBV7-6 with TRBJ2-3; 9 bases are a match to TRBD2. CDR3 length: 16 residues. J was trimmed by 3 bases and V by 4 bases; bases with no gene match: 8. The germline V gene encodes CDR1 SGHVS and CDR2 FNYEAQ. CDR3 DNA: TGTGCCAGCAGCTCCCTAGCGGGAACCGGAACAGATACGCAGTATTTT. Residues: CASSSLAGTGTDTQYF.

The CDR3 DNA is TGTGCCAGCTCACCGGGACAGCCCGGTAGCAATCAGCCCCAGCATTTT. Protein product: CASSPGQPGSNQPQHF. The chain carries TRBV18 and TRBJ1-5, with 7 bases lining up with TRBD1. The J segment lost 0 bases and the V segment lost 3 bases, leaving 5 bases of the junction unmatched. This CDR3 region has 16 residues. Germline-derived CDR1 and CDR2 are KGHSH and LQKENI.